This T cell receptor (beta chain) was recorded in a study of yellow fever vaccine responses in identical twins. Regarding this clonotype: Its antigen is unknown.

TCRdb recomputed calls from the RT-PCR reads with MiXCR, one row per CDR3 protein. Of 35,000 or so distinct CDR3 sequences listed, 60% are singletons. Overall study findings and caveats: Reportedly, the T cell response mounted by twins to vaccine seemed partly convergent, partly personalized.

This CDR3 has 14 residues. Per germline, CDR1 MDHEN and CDR2 SYDVKM. Trimming pared 2 bases from V and 1 base from J, leaving 8 bases between. The sequence was obtained from a woman under 30 who received the yellow fever vaccine. The V and J genes are TRBV28 and TRBJ2-5; D unresolved. The source material was T cells from blood (PBMCs), unsorted or a sorted subset (not recorded which), sampled before or after yellow fever vaccination (not recorded which). The CDR3 spells CASSLIDFQETQYF. The CDR3 DNA sequence: TGTGCCAGCAGTTTAATAGACTTCCAAGAGACCCAGTACTTC.